Listed below are T cell receptor beta chains from one sample, sequenced in a study of T cells in Graves' hyperthyroidism and ophthalmopathy. TCRdb processed the multiplex PCR reads anew with MiXCR; each CDR3 protein has one entry. The sample yields some 420,000 distinct CDR3 sequences, approximately 13% seen once. Specimen: blood. The receptors stem from a woman aged 18-29 years with Graves' hyperthyroidism. Both conserved end residues are part of each CDR3. The D gene is left open where the match is weak. Clone size is stated in some rows and not others, as once, few, many or a class when expanded.

abundance	d_gene	v_gene	j_gene	CDR3aa	CDR3nt
many	TRBD2	TRBV29-1	TRBJ2-7	CSVEGLRGHSGRGYEQYF	TGCAGCGTTGAAGGACTGCGGGGTCATAGCGGGAGAGGCTACGAGCAGTACTTC
many	-	TRBV7-9	TRBJ2-3	CASSQTLFTDTQYF	TGTGCCAGCAGCCAGACCCTCTTCACAGATACGCAGTATTTT
few	-	TRBV13	TRBJ1-2	CASSLMVNYGYTF	TGTGCCAGCAGCTTAATGGTTAACTATGGCTACACCTTC
many	TRBD2	TRBV7-2	TRBJ2-1	CASSTTTSAEQFF	TGTGCCAGCAGCACCACGACTAGCGCTGAGCAGTTCTTC
-	-	TRBV12-3/TRBV12-4	TRBJ1-3	CASSSQGAVSGNTIYF	TGTGCCAGCAGTTCGCAGGGCGCCGTCTCTGGAAACACCATATATTTT
-	TRBD2	TRBV19	TRBJ2-5	CASSVAGEGSQETQYF	TGTGCCAGTAGTGTAGCGGGAGAAGGGAGCCAAGAGACCCAGTACTTC
many	TRBD1	TRBV2	TRBJ1-2	CASSRDREGYTF	TGTGCCAGCAGCCGGGACAGGGAGGGCTACACCTTC
few	-	TRBV5-4	TRBJ1-2	CASSPGLGANYGCTF	TGTGCCAGCAGCCCTGGCCTGGGTGCCAACTATGGCTGCACCTTC
-	TRBD1	TRBV7-3	TRBJ2-1	CASSQDRGPHNEQFF	TGTGCCAGCAGCCAAGACAGGGGTCCCCACAATGAGCAGTTCTTC
many	-	TRBV7-2	TRBJ2-1	CASSSAGRNYNEQFF	TGTGCCAGCAGCTCCGCGGGCAGAAACTACAATGAGCAGTTCTTC
many	-	TRBV28	TRBJ1-2	CASGAGRGVYGYTF	TGTGCCAGCGGCGCTGGTAGGGGGGTGTATGGCTACACCTTC
many	-	TRBV12-3/TRBV12-4	TRBJ1-2	CASSFGGEGYGYTF	TGTGCCAGCAGTTTTGGGGGTGAGGGGTATGGCTACACCTTC
many	-	TRBV11-2	TRBJ2-5	CASSLDASGETQYF	TGTGCCAGCAGCTTAGATGCGAGCGGAGAGACCCAGTACTTC
few	TRBD2	TRBV15	TRBJ2-3	CATPIGTSGRRAADTQYF	TGTGCCACCCCAATTGGGACTAGCGGGAGACGGGCAGCAGATACGCAGTATTTT
many	-	TRBV27	TRBJ2-7	CASSLFGGLISTSYEQYF	TGTGCCAGCAGTTTATTCGGAGGACTGATCTCCACCTCCTACGAGCAGTACTTC
many	-	TRBV7-9	TRBJ2-3	CASSPIDTDTQYF	TGTGCCAGCAGCCCCATAGACACAGATACGCAGTATTTT
many	TRBD2	TRBV20-1	TRBJ2-7	CSARDFIGTSGSYEQYF	TGCAGTGCTAGAGATTTTATTGGGACTAGCGGATCCTACGAGCAGTACTTC
few	TRBD1	TRBV19	TRBJ1-4	CASGPGQGEKLFF	TGTGCCAGTGGCCCGGGACAGGGTGAAAAACTGTTTTTT
few	TRBD1	TRBV27	TRBJ2-5	CASSLYSPGGETQYF	TGTGCCAGCAGTTTATACTCCCCAGGGGGAGAGACCCAGTACTTC
many	TRBD2	TRBV28	TRBJ2-1	CASRIAGTSLVNEQFF	TGTGCCAGCAGAATAGCCGGGACTAGCTTAGTCAATGAGCAGTTCTTC
many	-	TRBV7-9	TRBJ1-4	CASSLLGATNEKLFF	TGTGCCAGCAGCTTACTGGGTGCAACTAATGAAAAACTGTTTTTT
few	TRBD1	TRBV12-3/TRBV12-4	TRBJ1-5	CASSWTGVNQPQHF	TGTGCCAGCAGTTGGACAGGGGTTAACCAGCCCCAGCATTTT
many	-	TRBV6-2/TRBV6-3	TRBJ2-1	CASTWVYARGNEQFF	TGCGCCTCCACCTGGGTCTACGCTCGGGGGAATGAGCAGTTCTTC
few	-	TRBV5-1	TRBJ2-1	CASSLDGRGSYNEQFF	TGCGCCAGCAGCTTGGACGGGAGAGGCTCCTACAATGAGCAGTTCTTC
-	TRBD1	TRBV7-9	TRBJ2-3	CASSLEGAGNTQYF	TGTGCCAGCAGCTTAGAGGGGGCAGGGAATACGCAGTATTTT
few	TRBD1	TRBV5-1	TRBJ1-1	CASSLQPQGAGNTEAFF	TGCGCCAGCAGCTTGCAACCCCAGGGGGCCGGGAACACTGAAGCTTTCTTT
many	TRBD1	TRBV13	TRBJ2-7	CASRDRGSPQYF	TGTGCCAGCCGCGACAGGGGGAGTCCGCAGTACTTC
few	-	TRBV7-9	TRBJ2-5	CASRKQGGEETQYF	TGTGCCAGCAGAAAACAGGGGGGGGAAGAGACCCAGTACTTC
few	-	TRBV12-3/TRBV12-4	TRBJ1-2	CASSATELIYGYTF	TGTGCCAGCAGTGCGACAGAGCTCATCTATGGCTACACCTTC
few	-	TRBV6-1	TRBJ1-3	CASSVRGAGNTIYF	TGTGCCAGCAGTGTTCGTGGGGCTGGAAACACCATATATTTT
-	-	TRBV6-4	TRBJ2-3	CASSDGGPSDTQYF	TGTGCCAGCAGTGACGGGGGACCCTCGGATACGCAGTATTTT
-	-	TRBV6-5	TRBJ1-5	CASSWFNQPQHF	TGTGCCAGCAGTTGGTTCAATCAGCCCCAGCATTTT
few	-	TRBV24-1	TRBJ2-5	CATSDQQSETQYF	TGTGCCACCAGTGATCAACAGTCGGAGACCCAGTACTTC
few	TRBD2	TRBV27	TRBJ2-7	CASSLGSGIGYEQYF	TGTGCCAGCAGTTTAGGGAGCGGGATAGGCTACGAGCAGTACTTC
-	-	TRBV11-3	TRBJ2-7	CASSSETGIPSYEQYF	TGTGCCAGCAGCTCCGAGACAGGAATTCCGTCCTACGAGCAGTACTTC
many	-	TRBV7-8	TRBJ2-1	CASSLAETAYNEQFF	TGTGCCAGCAGCTTAGCGGAAACGGCCTACAATGAGCAGTTCTTC
few	TRBD1	TRBV6-1	TRBJ2-7	CASSELGQRFSYEQYF	TGTGCCAGCAGTGAGCTGGGACAGAGATTTTCCTACGAGCAGTACTTC
few	TRBD1	TRBV9	TRBJ1-6	CASSDRTGGAYNSPLHF	TGTGCCAGCAGCGACCGGACAGGGGGGGCCTATAATTCACCCCTCCACTTT
few	-	TRBV28	TRBJ1-5	CASVTVNQPQHF	TGTGCCAGCGTTACAGTCAATCAGCCCCAGCATTTT
many	-	TRBV12-3/TRBV12-4	TRBJ2-1	CASSLAKPTGSYNEQFF	TGTGCCAGCAGTTTAGCGAAACCGACGGGGTCCTACAATGAGCAGTTCTTC
-	-	TRBV12-3/TRBV12-4	TRBJ2-7	CASSPDSPYNEQYF	TGTGCCAGCAGCCCTGACAGCCCTTACAACGAGCAGTACTTC
many	-	TRBV7-3	TRBJ2-1	CASSLEGVIGNEQFF	TGTGCCAGCAGCTTAGAGGGAGTGATCGGCAATGAGCAGTTCTTC
few	-	TRBV2	TRBJ1-6	CASSQGPPYNSPLHF	TGTGCCAGCAGCCAGGGGCCGCCGTATAATTCACCCCTCCACTTT
many	-	TRBV5-1	TRBJ2-7	CASSLGDISYEQYF	TGCGCCAGCAGCTTAGGGGACATCTCCTACGAGCAGTACTTC
few	-	TRBV7-2	TRBJ1-4	CASRLPRWWQPNEKLFF	TGTGCCAGCAGATTACCACGGTGGTGGCAGCCTAATGAAAAACTGTTTTTT
many	-	TRBV28	TRBJ2-7	CASSPTPGSYEQYF	TGTGCCAGCAGTCCGACACCTGGCTCCTACGAGCAGTACTTC